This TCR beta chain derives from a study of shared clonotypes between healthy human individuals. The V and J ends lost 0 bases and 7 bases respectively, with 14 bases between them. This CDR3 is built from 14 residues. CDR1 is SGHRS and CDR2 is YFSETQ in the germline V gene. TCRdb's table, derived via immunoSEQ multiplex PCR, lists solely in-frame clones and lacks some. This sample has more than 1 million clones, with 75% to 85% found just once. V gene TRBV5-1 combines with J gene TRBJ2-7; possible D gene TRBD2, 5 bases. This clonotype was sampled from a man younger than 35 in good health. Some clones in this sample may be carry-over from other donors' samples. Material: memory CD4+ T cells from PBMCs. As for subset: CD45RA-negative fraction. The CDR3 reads CASSLAGDSGEQYF. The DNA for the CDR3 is TGCGCCAGCAGCTTGGCCGGAGACTCGGGGGAGCAGTACTTC. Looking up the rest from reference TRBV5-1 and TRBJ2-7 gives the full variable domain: KAGVTQTPRYLIKTRGQQVTLSCSPISGHRSVSWYQQTPGQGLQFLFEYFSETQRNKGNFPGRFSGRQFSNSRSEMNVSTLELGDSALYLCASSLAGDSGEQYFGPGTRLTVT.